The clone carrying this TCR beta chain was observed at least ten times. The data originate from a study of CD8 T cells in ankylosing spondylitis. From germline, CDR1 is SGHAT and CDR2 FQDESV (reference sequence). The CDR3 has 16 residues. With 5 bases removed from V and 1 base from J, the gap between germline ends came to 14 bases. In TCRdb, the 5' RACE reads were re-called with MiXCR into one record per CDR3 protein. Of tens of thousands of distinct CDR3 sequences detected, approximately 6% appear once; the ten largest clones hold about 12%. The TCR originated in a male donor with ankylosing spondylitis or in good health (not recorded which). Sequenced sample: blood, either unsorted or a sorted T cell fraction (not recorded which). The rearrangement uses TRBV11-1 and TRBJ2-2; D assignment may be TRBD1 or TRBD2 (5 bases each). The CDR3 region is CASSAQGAGNTGELFF. The DNA of the CDR3 is TGTGCCAGCAGCGCCCAGGGCGCGGGGAACACCGGGGAGCTGTTTTTT.